This T cell receptor (beta chain) was documented in a study of graft-versus-host responses after intestinal transplantation. Study-wide background: Transplant recipients had multivisceral, liver-intestinal, or isolated intestinal grafts. Anti-thymocyte globulin induction preceded three to four years of tacrolimus and steroid maintenance in all recipients.

The study's findings and limits: An association linked early post-transplant HvG declines with peak circulating GvH clone levels. GvH clones detected in recipient marrow included some appearing first in ileum or blood.

To note about this clone: What it binds is unknown.

V was cut by 5 bases and J by 2 bases, with 3 bases left in between. The CDR3 sequence is 11 residues long. The V gene's germline CDR1 is LNHDA and CDR2 SQIVND (reference sequence). Using immunoSEQ multiplex PCR, the repertoire was profiled, and TCRdb retains in-frame clones only, with some absent. The repertoire holds around 100,000 clones, with approximately 94% as singletons. Sample: unstimulated CD8+ T cells sorted from spleen or lymph node cells, taken before intestinal transplant. The sequence was obtained from a human donor who received an intestinal transplant. The gene calls are TRBV19 and TRBJ1-2; unclear D gene. Here the CDR3 reads CASSVNYGYTF. CDR3 nucleotide sequence: TGTGCCAGTAGTGTCAACTATGGCTACACCTTC.